The rows below give T cell receptor beta chains drawn from one sample of a study of neurological immune-mediated disorders. A single record per CDR3 protein comes from TCRdb applying MiXCR to the 5' RACE reads. The data show about 60,000 distinct CDR3 sequences, 3% to 4% seen once. Sequencing input: PBMCs. Source of these receptors: a woman between 55 and 75 years old with multiple sclerosis. The CDR3 runs from the conserved cysteine through the conserved F or W. Each record gives: D gene, V gene, J gene, clone size, CDR3 protein, CDR3 DNA. The D gene is left open where the match is weak. Size values are once, few and many counts, or a class for expanded clones, and some rows have none.

>-|TRBV29-1|TRBJ2-1|many
CSAVRTEIQFF
TGCAGCGCCGTCCGAACGGAAATACAGTTCTTC
>-|TRBV5-4|TRBJ1-1|many
CASSLAAATEAFF
TGTGCCAGCAGCTTGGCAGCGGCCACTGAAGCTTTCTTT
>-|TRBV9|TRBJ2-3|many
CASSVEGHSSDTQYF
TGTGCCAGCAGCGTAGAAGGTCATAGCTCCGATACGCAGTATTTT
>-|TRBV20-1|TRBJ2-5|many
CSAKPAGPQETQYF
TGCAGTGCTAAACCAGCGGGCCCCCAAGAGACCCAGTACTTC
>TRBD2|TRBV11-3|TRBJ2-3|many
CASSPGGDEQYF
TGTGCCAGCAGTCCGGGGGGGGACGAGCAGTATTTT
>TRBD1|TRBV5-1|TRBJ1-3|many
CASTPGGTFPLVGNTIYF
TGCGCCAGCACGCCAGGGGGGACTTTTCCTCTGGTTGGAAACACCATATATTTT
>TRBD2|TRBV20-1|TRBJ2-5|few
CSALWTRRQTQYF
TGCAGTGCTCTCTGGACTAGGAGGCAGACCCAGTACTTC
>-|TRBV6-5|TRBJ2-1|many
CASSYAPRSYNEQFF
TGTGCCAGCAGTTACGCCCCGCGATCCTACAATGAGCAGTTCTTC
>-|TRBV12-3/TRBV12-4|TRBJ2-7|many
CASSLRRSYTYEQYF
TGTGCCAGCAGTTTACGACGGAGCTACACATACGAGCAGTACTTC
>-|TRBV20-1|TRBJ2-6|many
CSARDLSSGANVLTF
TGCAGTGCTAGAGATTTGAGCTCTGGGGCCAACGTCCTGACTTTC
>-|TRBV20-1|TRBJ2-5|-
CSVLTRAQETQYF
TGCAGTGTCCTAACCAGGGCACAAGAGACCCAGTACTTC